This T cell receptor (beta chain) was obtained from a study of OX40 agonist ivuxolimab in advanced cancers. About the full investigation: The costimulatory receptor OX40 (CD134) was targeted by ivuxolimab, a fully human IgG2 agonistic monoclonal antibody. Prior anti-PD-1, anti-PD-L1 or anti-CTLA-4 therapy was permitted, and checkpoint inhibitors had been received by 40% to 50% of dose-escalation patients. Intravenous ivuxolimab was administered to patients every 2 weeks at six dose levels: 0.01, 0.1, 0.3, 1.5, 3 and 10 mg/kg. Of the approximately 50 dose-escalation patients, hepatocellular carcinoma was present in around 20, melanoma in roughly 15, renal cell carcinoma in 9 and head and neck cancer in 9. Partial responses occurred in three dose-escalation patients: two with cutaneous melanoma and one with hepatocellular carcinoma. Peripheral TCRbeta sequencing aimed to test whether ivuxolimab altered TCR sequence diversity and caused clonal T-cell expansion. The dose-escalation cohort was 82.7% male with a mean age of roughly 60 years, ranging from about 20 to 80. The paper reports the monotherapy dose-escalation portion (N of about 56 patients) of the phase I ivuxolimab trial. Paper-wide results and their limitations: Which antigens the clonally expanded peripheral T cells were specific for was not determined. Clonal expansion of both CD4+ and CD8+ blood T cells was observed from baseline to week 6 at doses 0.1 to 3.0 mg/kg. After ivuxolimab, more expanded clones were found on average in CD8+ T cells than in CD4+ T cells. Low levels of normalized T-cell clonal expansion were also shown by some nonresponding patients. In partial responders in the 0.1-3.0 mg/kg groups, normalized peripheral clonal expansion was found to be among the lowest, especially among CD8+ T cells.

Patients with autoimmune disease history or receiving systemic immunosuppression were excluded from the trial. In every dose cohort, peripheral blood was drawn for TCR sequencing at baseline, cycle 4 day 1, and cycle 7 day 1. Samples came from an open-label, multicenter, first-in-human phase I dose-escalation trial of ivuxolimab. Adults with locally advanced or metastatic melanoma, renal cell, hepatocellular, or head and neck squamous cell carcinoma were enrolled in the trial. CD4+ and CD8+ T cells were sorted separately from peripheral blood before TCR sequencing. To sequence the TCRbeta CDR3 region, genomic DNA was isolated from the sorted cells. The immunoSEQ Assay was used to sequence the TCRbeta CDR3 regions. This is the immuneACCESS table as TCRdb keeps it, with only in-frame sequences that have V and J called. A part of the clones is gone; compared with another copy, unresolved V genes explain less than half, and the rest is unexplained. The sample data list about 66,000 clones, and 91% of these were observed just once. The ten largest clones represent 0.3% to 0.35% of the sample.

On this clone itself: The antigen it recognizes is unknown. Base qualities are not provided; no much larger clone lies one nucleotide away.

The clonotype originates from an adult with an advanced solid tumor such as melanoma, head and neck, liver or kidney cancer. Sequenced here: CD4+ or CD8+ T cells sorted from blood, sampled in a trial of the OX40 agonist ivuxolimab.

The CDR3 has the sequence CAWSPNYEQYF. DNA sequence: TGTGCCTGGAGTCCGAACTACGAGCAGTACTTC. The rearrangement joined TRBV30 to TRBJ2-7; the D gene is not confidently resolved. There are 11 amino acids in the CDR3, from cysteine to phenylalanine inclusive. The read is trimmed to its CDR3 DNA, 33 bases read in frame from base 1. Cut back by 2 bases and 3 bases, the V and J ends lie 5 bases apart. The germline V gene (reference sequence) supplies CDR1 GTSNPN and CDR2 SVGIG.